Each of the 15 T cell receptor beta chains below was sequenced from the same sample in a study of T cell responses to AZD1222 COVID-19 vaccine. Only in-frame clones appear in the TCRdb table, and some are missing; sequencing was by immunoSEQ multiplex PCR. The sample yields about 75,000 clones, approximately 88% seen once. The sample in question was peripheral blood, obtained 28 days after the second dose of the MenACWY control vaccine. The receptors derive from an adult who received the MenACWY meningococcal vaccine as a control.

The CDR3 protein is CASSVDRATEAFF. The CDR3 DNA sequence: TGTGCCAGCTCAGTCGACAGGGCCACTGAAGCTTTCTTT. The rearrangement uses TRBV18 and TRBJ1-1, with 7 bases lining up with TRBD1. After removal of 5 bases from V and 4 bases from J, the junction contained 4 bases not matched to a gene. The CDR3 has 13 residues. Germline V gene sequence: CDR1 KGHSH, CDR2 LQKENI.

The J gene is TRBJ1-1, the V gene TRBV19; 8 bases are shared with TRBD1. V dropped 4 bases and J dropped 0; count of bases not matched to a gene: 13. The CDR3 covers 18 residues. Germline CDR1 reads LNHDA; CDR2 reads SQIVND (reference sequence). This chain's CDR3 is CASSSGTGGRIMNTEAFF. The CDR3 DNA reads TGTGCCAGTAGTAGCGGGACAGGAGGAAGAATTATGAACACTGAAGCTTTCTTT.

The chain combines TRBV5-1 with TRBJ2-2, with TRBD1 as a possible D gene (6 bases). CDR1 and CDR2 from the germline V gene are SGHRS and YFSETQ. CDR3 length: 13 amino acids. Trimming shortened V by 10 bases and J by 4 bases, and 14 bases separated the two germline ends. In DNA form, the CDR3 reads TGCGCCGGACGGACAGAGAGCACCGGGGAGCTGTTTTTT. Protein sequence: CAGRTESTGELFF.

CDR3 amino acids: CASSPRQGAEARDTEAFF. Here the CDR3 DNA reads TGCGCCAGCAGCCCTCGTCAGGGGGCGGAGGCTAGGGACACTGAAGCTTTCTTT. V usage is TRBV5-1 and J usage is TRBJ1-1; 8 nucleotides agree with TRBD1. J was trimmed by 3 bases and V by 4 bases; bases with no gene match: 17. The CDR3 has 18 residues. Germline-derived CDR1 and CDR2 are SGHRS and YFSETQ.

The genes are TRBV5-1 and TRBJ2-3; D tentatively fits TRBD1 or TRBD2 (5 bases each). This CDR3 has 16 residues. V was clipped by 4 bases and J by 3 bases, with 18 bases between them. CDR1 is SGHRS, CDR2 YFSETQ, per germline. CDR3 in amino acids: CASSMTSGSQTDTQYF. CDR3 sequence (DNA): TGCGCCAGCAGCATGACTTCAGGGAGTCAGACAGATACGCAGTATTTT.

V gene TRBV3-1 (or the pseudogene TRBV3-2) combines with J gene TRBJ1-2; D call uncertain. Germline V lookup: CDR1 LGHDT, CDR2 YNNKEL (reference sequence). V gave up 0 bases and J gave up 5 bases, with 16 bases separating them. The CDR3 covers 16 residues. The CDR3 DNA follows: TGTGCCAGCAGCCAAGATCGGGCAGGTCGGGGTTATGGCTACACCTTC. Translated: CASSQDRAGRGYGYTF.

The chain is built from TRBV6-4 and TRBJ2-5; TRBD2 aligns across 10 bases. Germline lookup yields CDR1 MRHNA and CDR2 SNTAGT. Trimming took 2 bases from V and 2 from J; bases not matched to a gene: 5. This CDR3 spans 16 amino acids. CDR3 nucleotide sequence: TGTGCCAGCAGTGACGGAATAGCGGGGGGACAAGAGACCCAGTACTTC. Residues: CASSDGIAGGQETQYF.

The chain uses TRBV6-5 and TRBJ2-7; D gene uncertain. Germline V gene sequence: CDR1 MNHEY, CDR2 SVGAGI. There are 13 residues in the CDR3. The ends were cut back, 2 bases at V and 2 bases at J, with 7 bases in the middle. For the CDR3, the DNA is TGTGCCAGCAGTTACGGGGTGCCCTACGAGCAGTACTTC. Its translation: CASSYGVPYEQYF.

This chain uses TRBV12-3 or TRBV12-4 with TRBJ1-4, with 8 positions matching TRBD1. The CDR3 is 12 amino acids. V lost 8 bases and J lost 5; bases outside the gene matches: 1. The CDR3 sequence: CASQGANEKLFF. CDR3 coding DNA: TGTGCCAGCCAGGGGGCGAATGAAAAACTGTTTTTT.

V gene TRBV10-3 combines with J gene TRBJ2-3; perhaps TRBD2 as D (6 bases). Germline V gives CDR1 ENHRY, CDR2 SYGVKD. Trimming shortened V by 8 bases and J by 2 bases, and 14 bases separated the two germline ends. The CDR3 extends over 14 amino acids. In nucleotides, the CDR3 is TGTGCCATCGGCGCGGGGCATAACACAGATACGCAGTATTTT. As protein: CAIGAGHNTDTQYF.

The genes are TRBV24-1 and TRBJ2-1; D gene uncertain. Trimming cost V 5 bases and J 6 bases, with 4 bases left between them. Germline CDR1 reads KGHDR; CDR2 reads SFDVKD. The CDR3 sequence is 11 residues long. The CDR3 region has the DNA TGTGCCACCAGTGGACTCAATGAGCAGTTCTTC. Amino acids: CATSGLNEQFF.

The chain is built from TRBV4-1 and TRBJ2-3; tentatively, D is TRBD2 (5 bases). The germline CDR1 and CDR2 sequences are MGHRA and YSYEKL. CDR3 size: 15 residues. V shed 3 bases and J shed 1 base, with 11 bases lying between them. The CDR3 sequence is CASSHGEFGTDTQYF. CDR3 nucleotides: TGCGCCAGCAGCCACGGGGAGTTCGGCACAGATACGCAGTATTTT.

The chain is built from TRBV6-4 and TRBJ2-1, with D tentatively TRBD2 (5 bases). This CDR3 is 13 amino acids long. Trimming pared 4 bases from V and 6 bases from J, leaving 10 bases between. CDR1 is MRHNA, CDR2 SNTAGT, per germline. The CDR3 nucleotides are TGTGCCAGCAGTGCATCAGGAGGCAATGAGCAGTTCTTC. Amino acid sequence: CASSASGGNEQFF.

The V call is TRBV12-2, the J call TRBJ1-3. TRBV12-2 has pseudogene status. The CDR3 has 15 amino acids. The CDR3 nucleotides read TGTGCAAGTCGCTTAACCCCCCAATCTGGAAACACCATATATTTT. It yields the protein CASRLTPQSGNTIYF.

The V call is TRBV5-1, the J call TRBJ2-2; TRBD1 agrees at 7 bases. The trim removed 2 bases at V and 6 bases at J, leaving 1 base unmatched. Per the germline V gene, CDR1 is SGHRS and CDR2 is YFSETQ. The CDR3 is 13 amino acids. The CDR3 DNA reads as TGCGCCAGCAGCTTACAGGGGCCCGGGGAGCTGTTTTTT. The encoded protein is CASSLQGPGELFF.